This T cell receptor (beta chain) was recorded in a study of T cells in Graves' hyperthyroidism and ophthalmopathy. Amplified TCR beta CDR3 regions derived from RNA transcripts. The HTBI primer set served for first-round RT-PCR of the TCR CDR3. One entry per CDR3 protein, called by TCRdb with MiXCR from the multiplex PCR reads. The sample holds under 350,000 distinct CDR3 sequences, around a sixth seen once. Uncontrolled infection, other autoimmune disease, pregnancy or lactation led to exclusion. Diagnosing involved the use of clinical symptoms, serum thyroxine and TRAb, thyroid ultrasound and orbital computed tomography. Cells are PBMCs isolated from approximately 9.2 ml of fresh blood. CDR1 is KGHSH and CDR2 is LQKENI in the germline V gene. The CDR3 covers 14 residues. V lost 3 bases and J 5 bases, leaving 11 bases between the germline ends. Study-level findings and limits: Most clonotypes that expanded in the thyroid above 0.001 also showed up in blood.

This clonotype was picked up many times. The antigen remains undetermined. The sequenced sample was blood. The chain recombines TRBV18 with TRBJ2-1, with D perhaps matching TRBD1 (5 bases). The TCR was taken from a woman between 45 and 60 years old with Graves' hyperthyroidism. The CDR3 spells CASSPGRGNNEQFF. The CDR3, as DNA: TGTGCCAGCTCACCGGGTAGGGGAAACAATGAGCAGTTCTTC. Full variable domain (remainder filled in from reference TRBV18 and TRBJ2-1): NAGVMQNPRHLVRRRGQEARLRCSPMKGHSHVYWYRQLPEEGLKFMVYLQKENIIDESGMPKERFSAEFPKEGPSILRIQQVVRGDSAAYFCASSPGRGNNEQFFGPGTRLTVL.